These 10 T cell receptor beta chains came from one sample sequenced in a study of blood T cell repertoires in COVID-19 (dated by TCRdb to the early 2020s). Receptor libraries were prepared by the immunoSEQ multiplex PCR assay. The source is immuneACCESS, and TCRdb retained only in-frame sequences with V and J called. Part of the clones is not carried over; for the studies checked, unresolved V genes explain less than half of this, and the remainder is unexplained. The sample profile shows 150,000 to 190,000 clones; over 70% of them were found once. The ten largest account for over 0.5% of the sample. The sample taken for sequencing was peripheral blood. Receptors originate from a man between 60 and 75 years old with acute or convalescent COVID-19.

This clone was observed once. The chain uses TRBV5-8 and TRBJ1-2, with 8 bases lining up with TRBD1. Germline lookup yields CDR1 SGHTS and CDR2 YDEGEE. V gave up 7 bases and J gave up 4 bases; unmatched junction bases: 0. This CDR3 spans 11 amino acids. CDR3 sequence: CASGTGYGYTF. CDR3 in DNA: TGTGCCAGCGGGACAGGCTATGGCTACACCTTC.

The genes are TRBV5-6 and TRBJ1-4, with 10 bases aligning to TRBD1. Trimming at V came to 4 bases and at J to 6 bases, leaving 6 bases not matched to a gene. Germline V gene data show CDR1 as SGHDT and CDR2 as YYEEEE. This CDR3 is 15 amino acids long. CDR3 bases: TGTGCCAGCAGCAGAGAGGGGACAGGGGATGAAAAACTGTTTTTT. It is translated as CASSREGTGDEKLFF. Full variable domain (missing parts from reference TRBV5-6 and TRBJ1-4): DAGVTQSPTHLIKTRGQQVTLRCSPKSGHDTVSWYQQALGQGPQFIFQYYEEEERQRGNFPDRFSGHQFPNYSSELNVNALLLGDSALYLCASSREGTGDEKLFFGSGTQLSVL.

The CDR3 here is CSVESGRASYEQYF. The DNA of the CDR3 is TGCAGCGTTGAATCCGGGAGGGCCTCATACGAGCAGTACTTC. The chain is built from TRBV29-1 and TRBJ2-7; 8 bases agree with TRBD2. Losses at the gene ends were 2 bases for V and 4 bases for J; bases not matched to a gene: 7. This CDR3 comprises 14 residues. Germline loops: CDR1 SQVTM, CDR2 ANQGSEA.

In DNA form, the CDR3 reads TGTGCCACCAGTTCTGGACTAGTTGTCGCAGATACGCAGTATTTT. Translated, it gives CATSSGLVVADTQYF. The chain joins TRBV24-1 to TRBJ2-3, with 7 bases fitting TRBD2. Per the germline V gene, CDR1 is KGHDR and CDR2 is SFDVKD. J lost 4 bases, V lost 6 bases, and 9 bases had no gene match. The CDR3 is 15 residues long.

The rearrangement links TRBV4-2 to TRBJ1-5; 9 bases are shared with TRBD1. From germline, CDR1 is LGHNA and CDR2 YNFKEQ. CDR3 length equals 20 residues. The ends lost 1 base at V and 6 bases at J; junction bases unmatched: 19. CDR3 nucleotide sequence: TGTGCCAGCAGCCAAGCTGTGGGAGATATAGGACAGGGGCTCGCTCAGCCCCAGCATTTT. It yields the protein CASSQAVGDIGQGLAQPQHF.

This rearrangement joins TRBV10-3 to TRBJ2-2, with 9 bases lining up with TRBD2. Germline CDR1 and CDR2: ENHRY and SYGVKD. With 6 bases clipped from V and 5 bases from J, the junction kept 10 bases outside the gene matches. The CDR3 covers 16 residues. The CDR3 coding sequence is TGTGCCATCAGGTCGCAAGCGGGGGGAGAGACCGGGGAGCTGTTTTTT. Protein sequence: CAIRSQAGGETGELFF.

This clone was detected once. V is TRBV9 and J is TRBJ2-7; 7 nucleotides match TRBD1. The V and J ends lost 1 base and 5 bases, in that order; junction bases with no gene match: 9. CDR1 is SGDLS and CDR2 is YYNGEE in the germline V gene. There are 15 residues in the CDR3. DNA for the CDR3: TGTGCCAGCAGCGTAAGTACAGGGGAACGGGACGAGCAGTACTTC. It translates to CASSVSTGERDEQYF.

The CDR3 DNA follows: TGTGCCAGCGGGCCACCTTCGGAGACCCAGTACTTC. This gives the protein CASGPPSETQYF. The chain combines TRBV28 with TRBJ2-5; D ambiguous. V gave up 8 bases and J gave up 5 bases, with 12 bases separating them. Germline V gene sequence: CDR1 MDHEN, CDR2 SYDVKM. The CDR3 has 12 residues.

The chain uses TRBV5-5 and TRBJ1-2, with 10 positions matching TRBD1. The CDR3 length is 15 residues. Looked up from germline, CDR1 is SGHKS and CDR2 is YYEKEE (reference sequence). Trimming at V came to 0 bases and at J to 5 bases, leaving 4 bases not matched to a gene. CDR3 sequence: CASSLVGTGVYGYTF. CDR3 DNA: TGTGCCAGCAGCTTGGTCGGGACAGGGGTTTATGGCTACACCTTC.

This clone was counted only a few times. CDR3 protein: CASRGSWGNTEAFF. The CDR3 coding sequence is TGTGCCAGCCGAGGGTCATGGGGGAACACTGAAGCTTTCTTT. This chain connects TRBV2 to TRBJ1-1, with D unclear. The germline V gene has CDR1 SNHLY and CDR2 FYNNEI. The CDR3 contains 14 residues. V lost 8 bases and J lost 1, with 14 bases in between.